The 22 T cell receptor beta chains in this list originate from one sample, sequenced in a study of technical replicates of blood from a handful of donors listed by TCRdb under 2017. Libraries were prepared through the immunoSEQ multiplex PCR assay. TCRdb holds this immuneACCESS table with in-frame rearrangements only. Some clones are missing; in checked studies, unresolved V genes explain under half, and the rest has no known cause. The sample table shows about 81,000 clones, and just over 95% are seen once. The ten largest clones add up to roughly 0.21% of the sample. Sequenced input: T cells isolated from PBMCs. The receptors derive from a human donor in good health.

The chain has TRBV9 and TRBJ2-1, with D possibly matching TRBD2 (7 bases). The CDR3 extends over 15 amino acids. Per germline, CDR1 SGDLS and CDR2 YYNGEE. The V end was cut by 0 bases, the J end by 7 bases, with 14 bases between. CDR3 DNA: TGTGCCAGCAGCGTAGAGGGGGGGACCTGGAATGAGCAGTTCTTC. It translates to CASSVEGGTWNEQFF. The variable domain in full, completed from reference TRBV9 and TRBJ2-1, reads DSGVTQTPKHLITATGQRVTLRCSPRSGDLSVYWYQQSLDQGLQFLIQYYNGEERAKGNILERFSAQQFPDLHSELNLSSLELGDSALYFCASSVEGGTWNEQFFGPGTRLTVL.

The chain uses TRBV6-1 and TRBJ1-2; D is unclear. Looked up from germline, CDR1 is MNHNS and CDR2 is SASEGT. The CDR3 is 15 amino acids. The V gene lost 2 bases and the J gene lost 7 bases, with 17 bases spanning the gap. The CDR3 DNA reads as TGTGCCAGCAGTGAAACACCGGAGGGATCCCCTGGCTACACCTTC. It encodes CASSETPEGSPGYTF.

This chain links TRBV29-1 with TRBJ2-3, with 10 bases lining up with TRBD2. After removal of 7 bases from V and 0 bases from J, the junction contained 4 bases not matched to a gene. The CDR3 has 14 residues. Germline V gene sequence: CDR1 SQVTM, CDR2 ANQGSEA. Here the CDR3 reads CSAPTSGSTDTQYF. The DNA of the CDR3 is TGCAGCGCCCCGACTAGCGGGAGCACAGATACGCAGTATTTT.

V usage is TRBV5-1 and J usage is TRBJ2-7; no clear D gene. The CDR3 is 15 residues long. With 0 bases removed from V and 2 bases from J, the gap between germline ends came to 12 bases. Per the germline V gene, CDR1 is SGHRS and CDR2 is YFSETQ. Written as DNA, the CDR3 is TGCGCCAGCAGCTTGGCCTCTCTGGGCCCCTACGAGCAGTACTTC. Amino acids: CASSLASLGPYEQYF.

The chain has TRBV7-2 and TRBJ1-4, with a tentative D call TRBD1 (5 bases). V lost 3 bases, J lost 4 bases, and 9 bases lay in between. This CDR3 has 14 residues. The germline V gene has CDR1 SGHTA and CDR2 FQGNSA. Written as DNA, the CDR3 is TGTGCCAGCAGCTTCGGGGGTTATAATGAAAAACTGTTTTTT. Protein sequence: CASSFGGYNEKLFF.

J is TRBJ2-7 and V is TRBV6-1, with 7 bases that match TRBD1. Germline assignment: CDR1 MNHNS and CDR2 SASEGT. The junction had 8 bases not matched to a gene; V was cut back by 10 bases and J by 2 bases. The CDR3 sequence is 13 residues long. The CDR3: CAIERQGAYEQYF. Written as DNA, the CDR3 is TGTGCCATCGAACGCCAGGGGGCCTACGAGCAGTACTTC.

The V call is TRBV5-5, the J call TRBJ2-1, with 7 positions matching TRBD2. The CDR3 extends over 15 amino acids. V lost 5 bases, J lost 6 bases, and 11 bases stayed unmatched. Looked up from germline, CDR1 is SGHKS and CDR2 is YYEKEE (reference sequence). DNA for the CDR3: TGTGCCAGCAGTTCCGGGACTACGGCCCCCAATGAGCAGTTCTTC. Translation: CASSSGTTAPNEQFF.

This clone has only one observation. The rearrangement uses TRBV4-1 and TRBJ2-1, with 7 bases matching TRBD1. Germline trimming cut 4 bases from V and 4 bases from J; bases unmatched to any gene: 7. The CDR3 sequence is 15 residues long. CDR1 MGHRA and CDR2 YSYEKL come from the germline V gene. The CDR3 nucleotides are TGCGCCAGCAGCCTGGTGACAGGGACGTACAATGAGCAGTTCTTC. It codes for CASSLVTGTYNEQFF.

V is TRBV2 and J is TRBJ1-1, with 8 bases identical to TRBD1. J was trimmed by 5 bases and V by 7 bases; bases with no gene match: 6. The CDR3 is made up of 13 amino acids. Germline V CDR1 and CDR2: SNHLY, FYNNEI. This CDR3 reads CASNRQGKTEAFF. CDR3 nucleotide sequence: TGTGCCAGCAATCGACAGGGGAAAACTGAAGCTTTCTTT.

This clone has just one count. This chain uses TRBV11-2 with TRBJ1-6, with D tentatively TRBD1 (5 bases). V lost 5 bases and J 15 bases, leaving 23 bases between the germline ends. The CDR3 length is 15 residues. Germline values: CDR1 SGHAT, CDR2 FQNNGV. The DNA of the CDR3 is TGTGCCAGCAGCCAACTCCGGACGGGCTTCAGGGTCCTCCACTTT. Protein product: CASSQLRTGFRVLHF.

This chain joins TRBV6-1 and TRBJ2-2; 11 nucleotides agree with TRBD1. In germline, CDR1 is MNHNS, CDR2 SASEGT. V was clipped by 6 bases and J by 5 bases; unmatched bases: 2. The CDR3 has 14 amino acids. The CDR3 sequence: CASRDRGPTGELFF. Here the CDR3 DNA reads TGTGCCAGCAGGGACAGGGGGCCAACCGGGGAGCTGTTTTTT.

This chain connects TRBV11-2 to TRBJ2-2; 8 nucleotides align to TRBD1. The CDR3 runs 17 residues. Germline V CDR1 and CDR2: SGHAT, FQNNGV. Germline trimming cut 4 bases from V and 5 bases from J; bases unmatched to any gene: 12. The CDR3 sequence: CASSSHTTGEWTGELFF. CDR3 nucleotides: TGTGCCAGCAGCTCTCATACGACAGGGGAGTGGACCGGGGAGCTGTTTTTT.

The chain employs TRBV5-1 and TRBJ2-1, with D perhaps TRBD2 (6 bases). The CDR3 consists of 15 residues. Germline CDR1 is SGHRS and CDR2 is YFSETQ. The V end was cut by 1 base, the J end by 6 bases, with 14 bases between. DNA for the CDR3: TGCGCCAGCAGCTTGCACTCTAGCGTCCCCAATGAGCAGTTCTTC. Translating gives CASSLHSSVPNEQFF.

The chain carries TRBV30 and TRBJ1-2; 7 positions match TRBD1. V dropped 2 bases and J dropped 7; count of bases not matched to a gene: 1. CDR1 is GTSNPN and CDR2 is SVGIG in the germline V gene (reference sequence). The CDR3 length is 11 residues. The CDR3 DNA is TGTGCCTGGAGTCCAGGGGGTGGCTACACCTTC. It yields the protein CAWSPGGGYTF.

The V gene is TRBV27, the J gene TRBJ1-1; the D gene is possibly TRBD1 (5 bases). Germline V gene lookup returns CDR1 MNHEY and CDR2 SMNVEV (reference sequence). V was clipped by 11 bases and J by 3 bases, with 22 bases between them. This CDR3 contains 15 residues. In DNA, the CDR3 is TGTGCCGCGTGGCAGGGCCACTGGGGGGACACTGAAGCTTTCTTT. Its translation: CAAWQGHWGDTEAFF.

The V gene is TRBV11-3, the J gene TRBJ1-3; TRBD1 aligns across 7 bases. With V trimmed by 1 base and J by 2 bases, 8 bases remained unmatched. The CDR3 sequence is 17 residues long. Per germline, CDR1 SGHNT and CDR2 YENEEA. This CDR3 reads CASSLALRQGAGNTIYF. DNA for the CDR3: TGTGCCAGCAGCTTAGCTTTGCGACAGGGTGCTGGAAACACCATATATTTT.

This chain connects TRBV5-1 to TRBJ1-2, with D perhaps TRBD1 (6 bases). Looked up from germline, CDR1 is SGHRS and CDR2 is YFSETQ. This CDR3 is built from 15 residues. The V gene lost 0 bases and the J gene lost 1 base, with 10 bases spanning the gap. CDR3 coding DNA: TGCGCCAGCAGCTTGGCGGACAGAAATAACTATGGCTACACCTTC. Amino acids: CASSLADRNNYGYTF. The whole variable domain, filled in from reference TRBV5-1 and TRBJ1-2, reads KAGVTQTPRYLIKTRGQQVTLSCSPISGHRSVSWYQQTPGQGLQFLFEYFSETQRNKGNFPGRFSGRQFSNSRSEMNVSTLELGDSALYLCASSLADRNNYGYTFGSGTRLTVV.

The chain recombines TRBV5-1 with TRBJ2-3, with TRBD2 matching over 8 bases. The V and J ends lost 0 bases and 3 bases, in that order; junction bases with no gene match: 3. This CDR3 has 15 amino acids. From germline, CDR1 is SGHRS and CDR2 YFSETQ. The chain's CDR3 is CASSLGSGKTDTQYF. The CDR3 region has the DNA TGCGCCAGCAGCTTGGGTAGCGGGAAGACAGATACGCAGTATTTT.

The chain joins TRBV5-1 to TRBJ1-2; 7 bases line up with TRBD1. V shed 0 bases and J 3 bases; nucleotides not matched to a gene: 8. The germline V gene encodes CDR1 SGHRS and CDR2 YFSETQ. The CDR3 extends over 16 amino acids. The CDR3 DNA sequence: TGCGCCAGCAGCTTGGATATAGACAGGGCGTACTATGGCTACACCTTC. As protein: CASSLDIDRAYYGYTF.

This chain links TRBV7-8 with TRBJ1-2, with TRBD1 identical over 9 bases. Germline-derived CDR1 and CDR2 are SGHVS and FQNEAQ. This CDR3 is 15 amino acids long. The V segment lost 5 bases and the J segment 3 bases; nucleotides outside the gene matches: 7. The CDR3 DNA reads TGTGCCAGCAGCCCTCTACAGGGGGCCCACTATGGCTACACCTTC. This encodes CASSPLQGAHYGYTF. The full variable domain, rest sourced from reference TRBV7-8 and TRBJ1-2, is GAGVSQSPRYKVAKRGQDVALRCDPISGHVSLFWYQQALGQGPEFLTYFQNEAQLDKSGLPSDRFFAERPEGSVSTLKIQRTQQEDSAVYLCASSPLQGAHYGYTFGSGTRLTVV.

The genes are TRBV7-9 and TRBJ2-5; 9 bases agree with TRBD1. The J segment lost 3 bases and the V segment lost 5 bases, leaving 4 bases of the junction unmatched. Germline CDR1 reads SEHNR; CDR2 reads FQNEAQ (reference sequence). The CDR3 is 14 residues long. CDR3 nucleotides: TGTGCCAGCAGCCCCCGGACAGGGGAAGAGACCCAGTACTTC. It translates to CASSPRTGEETQYF.

The DNA of the CDR3 is TGCGCCAGCAGCTCCGGACAGGGAACAACTTCGCACGAGCAGTACTTC. It specifies CASSSGQGTTSHEQYF. The chain carries TRBV5-1 and TRBJ2-7; 8 nucleotides match TRBD1. The V and J ends lost 3 bases and 5 bases, in that order; junction bases with no gene match: 13. Germline loops: CDR1 SGHRS, CDR2 YFSETQ. CDR3 size: 16 residues.